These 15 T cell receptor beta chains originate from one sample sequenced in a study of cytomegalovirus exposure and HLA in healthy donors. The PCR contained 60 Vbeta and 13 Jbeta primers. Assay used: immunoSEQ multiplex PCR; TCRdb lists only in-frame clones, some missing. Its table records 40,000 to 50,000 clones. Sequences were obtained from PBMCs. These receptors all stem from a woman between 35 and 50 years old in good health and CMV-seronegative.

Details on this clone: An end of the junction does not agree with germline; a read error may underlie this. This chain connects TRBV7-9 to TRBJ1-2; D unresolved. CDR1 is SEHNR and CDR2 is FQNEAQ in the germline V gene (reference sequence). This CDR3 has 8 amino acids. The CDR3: CASSLAEF. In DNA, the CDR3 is TGTGCCAGCAGCTTAGCAGAGTTC.

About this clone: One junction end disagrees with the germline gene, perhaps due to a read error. CDR3 residues: CASSPDRNKPYEQYF. In DNA, the CDR3 is TGTGCTAGCAGCCCTGACAGGAACAAGCCTTACGAGCAGTACTTC. This chain links TRBV7-7 with TRBJ2-7; a possible D gene is TRBD1 (6 bases). In germline, CDR1 is SSHAT, CDR2 FNYEAQ (reference sequence). This CDR3 is 15 amino acids long. The complete variable domain, with remaining parts taken from reference TRBV7-7 and TRBJ2-7, reads GAGVSQSPRYKVTKRGQDVTLRCDPISSHATLYWYQQALGQGPEFLTYFNYEAQPDKSGLPSDRFSAERPEGSISTLTIQRTEQRDSAMYRCASSPDRNKPYEQYFGPGTRLTVT.

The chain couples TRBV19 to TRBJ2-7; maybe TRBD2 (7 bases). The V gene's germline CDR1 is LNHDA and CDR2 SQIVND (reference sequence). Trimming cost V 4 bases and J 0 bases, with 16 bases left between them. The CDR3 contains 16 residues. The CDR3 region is CASSTRGLTSSYEQYF. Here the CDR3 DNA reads TGTGCCAGTAGTACCAGGGGACTAACGAGCTCCTACGAGCAGTACTTC. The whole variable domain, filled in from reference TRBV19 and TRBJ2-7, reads DGGITQSPKYLFRKEGQNVTLSCEQNLNHDAMYWYRQDPGQGLRLIYYSQIVNDFQKGDIAEGYSVSREKKESFPLTVTSAQKNPTAFYLCASSTRGLTSSYEQYFGPGTRLTVT.

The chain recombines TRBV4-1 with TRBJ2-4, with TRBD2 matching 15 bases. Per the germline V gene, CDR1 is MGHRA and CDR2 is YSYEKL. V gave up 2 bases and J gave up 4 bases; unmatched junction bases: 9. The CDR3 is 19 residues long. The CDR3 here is CASSQLGLAGGPGKNIQYF. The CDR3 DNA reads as TGCGCCAGCAGCCAACTTGGACTAGCGGGGGGGCCAGGTAAAAACATTCAGTACTTC.

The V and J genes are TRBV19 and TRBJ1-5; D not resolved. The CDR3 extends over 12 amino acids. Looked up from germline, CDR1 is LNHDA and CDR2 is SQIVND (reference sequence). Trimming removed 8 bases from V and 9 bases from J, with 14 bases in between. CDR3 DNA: TGTGCCAGTCCCCCCGGGTGTCGGCCCCAGCATTTT. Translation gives CASPPGCRPQHF. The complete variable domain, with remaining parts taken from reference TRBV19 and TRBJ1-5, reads DGGITQSPKYLFRKEGQNVTLSCEQNLNHDAMYWYRQDPGQGLRLIYYSQIVNDFQKGDIAEGYSVSREKKESFPLTVTSAQKNPTAFYLCASPPGCRPQHFGDGTRLSIL.

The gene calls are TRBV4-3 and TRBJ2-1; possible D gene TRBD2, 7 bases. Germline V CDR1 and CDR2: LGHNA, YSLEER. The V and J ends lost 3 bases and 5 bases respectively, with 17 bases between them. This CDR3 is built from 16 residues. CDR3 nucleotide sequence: TGCGCCAGCAGCCATTCCCGGGGGGCATCTGACAATGAGCAGTTCTTC. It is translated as CASSHSRGASDNEQFF.

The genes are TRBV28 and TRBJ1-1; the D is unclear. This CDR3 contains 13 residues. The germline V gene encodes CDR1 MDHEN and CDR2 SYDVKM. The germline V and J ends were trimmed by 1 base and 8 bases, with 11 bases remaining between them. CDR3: CASSLSVTPEAFF. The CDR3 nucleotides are TGTGCCAGCAGTTTATCTGTAACACCCGAAGCTTTCTTT.

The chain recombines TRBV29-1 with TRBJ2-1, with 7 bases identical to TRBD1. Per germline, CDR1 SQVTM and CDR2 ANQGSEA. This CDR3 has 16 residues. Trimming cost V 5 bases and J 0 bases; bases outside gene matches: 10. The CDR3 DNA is TGCAGCGTTTCCATAGGGACAGCGAGCTCCTACAATGAGCAGTTCTTC. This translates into CSVSIGTASSYNEQFF.

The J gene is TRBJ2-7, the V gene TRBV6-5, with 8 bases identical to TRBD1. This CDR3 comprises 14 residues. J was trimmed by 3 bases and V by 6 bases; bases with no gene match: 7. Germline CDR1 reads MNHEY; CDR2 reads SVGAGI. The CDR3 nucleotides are TGTGCCAGCAGGCGAGGACAGGGAGGCTACGAGCAGTACTTC. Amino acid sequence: CASRRGQGGYEQYF.

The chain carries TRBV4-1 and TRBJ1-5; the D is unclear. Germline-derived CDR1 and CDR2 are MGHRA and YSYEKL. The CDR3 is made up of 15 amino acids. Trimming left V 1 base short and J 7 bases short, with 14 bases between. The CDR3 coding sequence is TGCGCCAGCAGCCAAGTCACCCCGTCGGGGCAGCCCCAGCATTTT. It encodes CASSQVTPSGQPQHF.

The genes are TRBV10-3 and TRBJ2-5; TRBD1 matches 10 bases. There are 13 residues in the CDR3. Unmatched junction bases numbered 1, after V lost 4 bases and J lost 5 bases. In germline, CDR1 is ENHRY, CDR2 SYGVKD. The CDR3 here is CAISGTGGETQYF. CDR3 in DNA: TGTGCCATCAGTGGGACAGGGGGGGAGACCCAGTACTTC.

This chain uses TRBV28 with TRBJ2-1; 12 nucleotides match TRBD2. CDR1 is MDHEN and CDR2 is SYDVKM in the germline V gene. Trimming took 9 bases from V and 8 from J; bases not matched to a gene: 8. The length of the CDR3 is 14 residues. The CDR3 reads CASSSGGVGDEQFF. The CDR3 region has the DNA TGTGCCAGTTCTAGCGGGGGGGTTGGGGATGAGCAGTTCTTC.

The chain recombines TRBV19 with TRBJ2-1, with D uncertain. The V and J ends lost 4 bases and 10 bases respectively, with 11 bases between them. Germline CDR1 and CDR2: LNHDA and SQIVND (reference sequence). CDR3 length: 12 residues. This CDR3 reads CASSTRRSEQFF. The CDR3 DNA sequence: TGTGCCAGTAGTACCCGTCGGAGCGAGCAGTTCTTC.

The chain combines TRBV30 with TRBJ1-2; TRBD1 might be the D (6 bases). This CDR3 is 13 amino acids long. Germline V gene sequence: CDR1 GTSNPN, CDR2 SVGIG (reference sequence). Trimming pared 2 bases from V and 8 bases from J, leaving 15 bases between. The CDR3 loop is CAWSLPGGEGYTF. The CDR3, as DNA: TGTGCCTGGAGTCTTCCGGGGGGCGAAGGCTACACCTTC.

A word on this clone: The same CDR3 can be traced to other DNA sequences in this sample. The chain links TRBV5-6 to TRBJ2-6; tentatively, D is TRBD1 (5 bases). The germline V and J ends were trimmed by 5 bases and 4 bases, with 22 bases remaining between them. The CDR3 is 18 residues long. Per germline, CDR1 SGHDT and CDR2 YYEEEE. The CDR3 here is CASSLLRALLSGANVLTF. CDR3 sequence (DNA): TGTGCCAGCAGTTTACTCAGGGCCCTCCTCTCGGGGGCCAACGTCCTGACTTTC. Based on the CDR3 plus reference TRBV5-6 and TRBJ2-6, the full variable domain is DAGVTQSPTHLIKTRGQQVTLRCSPKSGHDTVSWYQQALGQGPQFIFQYYEEEERQRGNFPDRFSGHQFPNYSSELNVNALLLGDSALYLCASSLLRALLSGANVLTFGAGSRLTVL.